The 28 T cell receptor beta chains below come from one sample, sequenced in a study of cytomegalovirus exposure and HLA in healthy donors (dated by TCRdb to the late 2010s). The library was prepared using the immunoSEQ multiplex PCR assay. For the multiplex PCR, a mixture combining 60 forward primers for TCR Vbeta segments and 13 reverse primers for TCR Jbeta segments was used. Held by TCRdb, this immuneACCESS table contains in-frame sequences only and omits some clones. Under half of the omission traces to an unresolved V gene where checked; the cause of the rest is unknown. A total of 62,000 or so clones appear in this sample, 87% of them only once. Together, the top ten hold 1.4% of the sample. Sample: PBMCs. Source of these receptors: a man younger than 35 in good health and CMV-seronegative.

The chain links TRBV11-3 to TRBJ1-1, with TRBD1 matching over 9 bases. The CDR3 sequence is 17 residues long. Germline V gene lookup returns CDR1 SGHNT and CDR2 YENEEA. With 0 bases clipped from V and 5 bases from J, the junction kept 10 bases outside the gene matches. The CDR3: CASSLDLWDRVGTEAFF. As DNA, the CDR3 is TGTGCCAGCAGCTTAGATCTATGGGACAGGGTAGGAACTGAAGCTTTCTTT.

V and J are TRBV6-1 and TRBJ2-7, with 8 positions matching TRBD2. The CDR3 runs to 15 residues. Germline V gives CDR1 MNHNS, CDR2 SASEGT. Trimming cost V 2 bases and J 2 bases; bases outside gene matches: 5. CDR3 region: CASSELGGGPYEQYF. The CDR3 bases are TGTGCCAGCAGTGAACTTGGCGGGGGGCCCTACGAGCAGTACTTC.

The V gene is TRBV6-5, the J gene TRBJ1-2, with no clear D. The germline gives CDR1 MNHEY, CDR2 SVGAGI. V dropped 2 bases and J dropped 2 bases, with 12 bases sitting between them. The length of the CDR3 is 15 residues. As DNA, the CDR3 is TGTGCCAGCAGTTACGGAGGAGGTGGGAACTATGGCTACACCTTC. It codes for CASSYGGGGNYGYTF.

The chain has TRBV14 and TRBJ2-2; D remains ambiguous. There are 18 residues in the CDR3. V was cut by 4 bases and J by 0 bases, with 18 bases left in between. The germline gives CDR1 SGHDN, CDR2 FVKESK. The CDR3 DNA is TGTGCCAGCAGCCCCCAATATTCCAGCGCCCCGAACACCGGGGAGCTGTTTTTT. It yields the protein CASSPQYSSAPNTGELFF.

The chain combines TRBV6-5 with TRBJ2-6; a possible D gene is TRBD1 (6 bases). Germline assignment: CDR1 MNHEY and CDR2 SVGAGI. The CDR3 is made up of 16 amino acids. V was pared by 2 bases and J by 0 bases, with 8 bases between. CDR3 loop: CASSYRQVSGANVLTF. For the CDR3, the DNA is TGTGCCAGCAGTTACCGACAGGTCTCTGGGGCCAACGTCCTGACTTTC.

The V call is TRBV6-4, the J call TRBJ1-2, with 9 positions matching TRBD1. This CDR3 contains 16 residues. Looked up from germline, CDR1 is MRHNA and CDR2 is SNTAGT. The trim removed 5 bases at V and 6 bases at J, leaving 13 bases unmatched. CDR3 DNA: TGTGCCAGCAGTCTAACCGGGACAGGGTATGTGGATGGCTACACCTTC. It is translated as CASSLTGTGYVDGYTF.

J is TRBJ1-2 and V is TRBV5-6; D perhaps matches TRBD1 (6 bases). The CDR3 has 13 residues. CDR1 is SGHDT and CDR2 is YYEEEE in the germline V gene. V was pared by 7 bases and J by 8 bases, with 18 bases between. CDR3 sequence: CASHLWGLEGYTF. The CDR3 coding sequence is TGTGCCAGCCACTTATGGGGGCTCGAGGGCTACACCTTC.

V gene TRBV6-5 combines with J gene TRBJ1-5; D is unresolved. Germline CDR1 MNHEY, CDR2 SVGAGI. V was pared by 6 bases and J by 7 bases, with 10 bases between. The CDR3 sequence is 12 residues long. Written as DNA, the CDR3 is TGTGCCAGCAGCCCCATCGGGCAGCCCCAGCATTTT. This gives the protein CASSPIGQPQHF.

The chain combines TRBV13 with TRBJ2-7; TRBD2 might be the D (5 bases). Trimming removed 2 bases at V and 6 bases at J, with 11 bases between. CDR3 size: 13 residues. In germline, CDR1 is PRHDT, CDR2 FYEKMQ (reference sequence). As DNA, the CDR3 is TGTGCCAGCAGCTTAAAGCGGTGGGGCGAGCAGTACTTC. Its protein product is CASSLKRWGEQYF.

The chain couples TRBV18 to TRBJ2-3; possibly TRBD2 for D (5 bases). The V end was cut by 4 bases, the J end by 2 bases, with 10 bases between. The CDR3 sequence is 14 residues long. CDR1 is KGHSH and CDR2 is LQKENI in the germline V gene. CDR3 sequence (DNA): TGTGCCAGCTCACTTGGACTCAACACAGATACGCAGTATTTT. This translates into CASSLGLNTDTQYF. Based on the CDR3 plus reference TRBV18 and TRBJ2-3, the full variable domain is NAGVMQNPRHLVRRRGQEARLRCSPMKGHSHVYWYRQLPEEGLKFMVYLQKENIIDESGMPKERFSAEFPKEGPSILRIQQVVRGDSAAYFCASSLGLNTDTQYFGPGTRLTVL.

The CDR3 DNA reads as TGTGCCAGCAGCCCCGGGACACCCAACGAGCAGTACTTC. It yields the protein CASSPGTPNEQYF. The chain carries TRBV11-2 and TRBJ2-7, with D tentatively TRBD1 (6 bases). The V and J ends lost 5 bases and 5 bases respectively, with 13 bases between them. The CDR3 extends over 13 amino acids. Germline CDR1 is SGHAT and CDR2 is FQNNGV.

This clone came up a few times. The V gene is TRBV4-1, the J gene TRBJ2-1; 11 bases align to TRBD2. CDR1 is MGHRA, CDR2 YSYEKL, per germline. With 0 bases clipped from V and 13 bases from J, the junction kept 11 bases outside the gene matches. CDR3 length: 16 amino acids. CDR3 sequence: CASSQDKLAGVLLQFF. The DNA of the CDR3 is TGCGCCAGCAGCCAAGATAAACTAGCGGGGGTGCTCCTCCAGTTCTTC.

The chain has TRBV5-1 and TRBJ2-3, with D unclear. V was trimmed by 4 bases and J by 0 bases, leaving 6 bases between them. CDR3 length equals 13 residues. The germline V gene has CDR1 SGHRS and CDR2 YFSETQ. The CDR3 sequence is CASSLSSTDTQYF. In DNA, the CDR3 is TGCGCCAGCAGCCTGTCTAGCACAGATACGCAGTATTTT. Looking up the rest from reference TRBV5-1 and TRBJ2-3 gives the full variable domain: KAGVTQTPRYLIKTRGQQVTLSCSPISGHRSVSWYQQTPGQGLQFLFEYFSETQRNKGNFPGRFSGRQFSNSRSEMNVSTLELGDSALYLCASSLSSTDTQYFGPGTRLTVL.

The chain uses TRBV25-1 and TRBJ1-4, with TRBD1 identical over 9 bases. Germline-derived CDR1 and CDR2 are MGHDK and SYGVNS. The CDR3 sequence is 14 residues long. After removal of 6 bases from V and 8 bases from J, the junction contained 7 bases not matched to a gene. The CDR3 loop reads CASRPGQGWEKLFF. CDR3 in DNA: TGTGCCAGCAGACCGGGACAGGGCTGGGAAAAACTGTTTTTT.

The CDR3 nucleotides are TGTGCCAGCAGCTTAGATAAGATGCGGGGGGGCCCAGATACGCAGTATTTT. Its translation: CASSLDKMRGGPDTQYF. The chain combines TRBV11-2 with TRBJ2-3; TRBD2 aligns across 9 bases. Per the germline V gene, CDR1 is SGHAT and CDR2 is FQNNGV. This CDR3 is 17 amino acids long. Trimming took 0 bases from V and 4 from J; bases not matched to a gene: 8.

This chain joins TRBV29-1 and TRBJ2-1; the match to TRBD1 covers 10 bases. J was trimmed by 4 bases and V by 5 bases; bases with no gene match: 11. The CDR3 covers 16 residues. Germline V lookup: CDR1 SQVTM, CDR2 ANQGSEA. Written as DNA, the CDR3 is TGCAGCGTTCTTCCCCGGGACAGGGGATCATACAATGAGCAGTTCTTC. It encodes CSVLPRDRGSYNEQFF.

This rearrangement joins TRBV2 to TRBJ1-3; a possible D gene is TRBD1 (5 bases). Trimming cost V 4 bases and J 0 bases, with 10 bases left between them. This CDR3 is built from 15 residues. The germline V gene encodes CDR1 SNHLY and CDR2 FYNNEI. The CDR3 sequence: CASSGQTSSGNTIYF. The CDR3 nucleotides are TGTGCCAGCAGTGGACAGACGAGCTCTGGAAACACCATATATTTT.

The rearrangement joins TRBV6-6 to TRBJ2-5; TRBD2 agrees at 11 bases. The germline CDR1 and CDR2 sequences are MNHNY and SVGAGI (reference sequence). V shed 5 bases and J 4 bases; nucleotides not matched to a gene: 6. The CDR3 totals 15 residues. The DNA for the CDR3 is TGTGCCAGCAGTGCGATCGGGACTAGCGGAGAGACCCAGTACTTC. Encoded protein: CASSAIGTSGETQYF.

The table lists this clone with a count of one. V is TRBV29-1 and J is TRBJ2-3, with 7 bases that match TRBD1. V was pared by 3 bases and J by 1 base, with 7 bases of the junction left unmatched. The CDR3 is made up of 15 amino acids. Germline V lookup: CDR1 SQVTM, CDR2 ANQGSEA. The CDR3 region has the DNA TGCAGCGTTGACGGCCGACAGGGTGGCACAGATACGCAGTATTTT. Protein product: CSVDGRQGGTDTQYF.

The chain recombines TRBV11-3 with TRBJ2-7; weak D call: TRBD1 (6 bases). Deletions cut 6 bases from V and 0 bases from J, with 9 bases between. CDR1 and CDR2 (germline): SGHNT, YENEEA. CDR3 length equals 13 residues. DNA of the CDR3: TGTGCCAGCAGAACAGGGAGCTCCTACGAGCAGTACTTC. Encoded protein: CASRTGSSYEQYF.

The genes are TRBV30 and TRBJ2-2; TRBD2 matches at 11 bases. The V gene's germline CDR1 is GTSNPN and CDR2 SVGIG (reference sequence). The CDR3 covers 15 residues. After removal of 0 bases from V and 3 bases from J, the junction contained 0 bases not matched to a gene. The CDR3 bases are TGTGCCTGGAGTGTACTAGCGGGGGACACCGGGGAGCTGTTTTTT. It encodes CAWSVLAGDTGELFF.

The chain uses TRBV18 and TRBJ2-1; unclear D gene. The CDR3 totals 13 residues. Trimming stripped 3 bases from V and 2 bases from J, with 5 bases between. The germline V gene has CDR1 KGHSH and CDR2 LQKENI. The CDR3 here is CASSPETYNEQFF. Here the CDR3 DNA reads TGTGCCAGCTCACCGGAGACCTACAATGAGCAGTTCTTC.

This rearrangement joins TRBV11-3 to TRBJ2-7; 7 nucleotides match TRBD1. Losses at the gene ends were 6 bases for V and 4 bases for J; bases not matched to a gene: 9. Germline-derived CDR1 and CDR2 are SGHNT and YENEEA. The CDR3 length is 14 residues. CDR3 bases: TGTGCCAGCAGACCCCGGGACAGTGATTACGAGCAGTACTTC. Translating gives CASRPRDSDYEQYF.

This clone was observed a single time. The J gene is TRBJ2-3, the V gene TRBV27; TRBD2 aligns across 12 bases. The CDR3 is made up of 15 amino acids. After removal of 8 bases from V and 6 bases from J, the junction contained 9 bases not matched to a gene. The germline CDR1 and CDR2 sequences are MNHEY and SMNVEV (reference sequence). CDR3 bases: TGTGCCAGCCGGCTCCTAGCGGGGGGGCTCGATACGCAGTATTTT. This codes for CASRLLAGGLDTQYF.

The rearrangement links TRBV14 to TRBJ2-4; no reliable D call. Germline loops: CDR1 SGHDN, CDR2 FVKESK. This CDR3 is 11 amino acids long. V dropped 2 bases and J dropped 8 bases, with 4 bases sitting between them. The CDR3 here is CASSQYDIQYF. The CDR3 coding sequence is TGTGCCAGCAGCCAATATGACATTCAGTACTTC.

As concerns this clone: Relative to the germline gene, one junction end is altered; a read error may explain this. Other DNA sequences in this sample translate to the same CDR3. V is TRBV6-4 and J is TRBJ1-1; D is undetermined. The CDR3 totals 13 residues. Germline CDR1 MRHNA, CDR2 SNTAGT. The DNA for the CDR3 is TGCGCCAGCAGTGTGTCCTCGAACACTGAAGCTTTCTTT. Amino acids: CASSVSSNTEAFF.

This clone was recorded once. The chain carries TRBV18 and TRBJ1-5; weak D call: TRBD1 (5 bases). Trimming stripped 5 bases from V and 3 bases from J, with 11 bases between. The length of the CDR3 is 14 residues. CDR1 KGHSH and CDR2 LQKENI come from the germline V gene. This CDR3 is CASSMSGNNQPQHF. Here the CDR3 DNA reads TGTGCCAGCTCAATGTCAGGGAACAATCAGCCCCAGCATTTT.

This chain links TRBV2 with TRBJ1-1; perhaps TRBD1 as D (6 bases). V dropped 5 bases and J dropped 0 bases, with 19 bases sitting between them. The CDR3 loop spans 17 amino acids. Per germline, CDR1 SNHLY and CDR2 FYNNEI. The CDR3 DNA is TGTGCCAGCAGTATTCGGGACATACCGCCCATGAACACTGAAGCTTTCTTT. It is translated as CASSIRDIPPMNTEAFF.